These T cell receptor beta chains were read from a single sample in a study of OX40 agonist ivuxolimab in advanced cancers. Profiled with immunoSEQ multiplex PCR; TCRdb holds only in-frame clones, not every one. The repertoire holds roughly 45,000 clones, with 85% as singletons. This material consisted of CD4+ or CD8+ T cells sorted from blood, taken in a trial of the OX40 agonist ivuxolimab. The receptors derive from an adult with an advanced solid tumor such as melanoma, head and neck, liver or kidney cancer. The CDR3 runs from the conserved cysteine through the conserved F or W. A D gene is named only where the DNA matches it firmly. Rows may omit the clone size; those that give it use once, few, many or a size class.

D gene	clone size	V gene	J gene	CDR3 DNA	CDR3 protein
TRBD1	-	TRBV5-1	TRBJ2-2	TGCGCCAGCAGCCTTAAACCCCAGGGGGCGAACACCGGGGAGCTGTTTTTT	CASSLKPQGANTGELFF
TRBD1	-	TRBV6-1	TRBJ1-5	TGTGCCAGCAGTCAACCGGACAGGAATCAGCCCCAGCATTTT	CASSQPDRNQPQHF
-	-	TRBV4-3	TRBJ2-1	TGCGCCAGCAGCCCTCTAATCTCCTACAATGAGCAGTTCTTC	CASSPLISYNEQFF
-	-	TRBV19	TRBJ2-7	TGTGCCAGTAGGATATCCCCTGGGTCCTACGAGCAGTACTTC	CASRISPGSYEQYF
-	-	TRBV28	TRBJ2-3	TGTGCCAGCAGTCCCCCGGACGGACTCACAGATACGCAGTATTTT	CASSPPDGLTDTQYF
-	-	TRBV7-2	TRBJ2-3	TGTGCCAGCAGCTTAGGCGCAGGGCCCCCGGCAGATACGCAGTATTTT	CASSLGAGPPADTQYF
-	-	TRBV19	TRBJ1-5	TGTGCCAGTAGTATAGGGCCCGAGGGGAATCAGCCCCAGCATTTT	CASSIGPEGNQPQHF
-	-	TRBV4-1	TRBJ1-1	TGCGCCAGCAGCCGGGATAACGGGAACACTGAAGCTTTCTTT	CASSRDNGNTEAFF
TRBD1	-	TRBV10-3	TRBJ1-2	TGTGCCATCAGTGAGGGGGGACAGGGCTCCCCTAACTATGGCTACACCTTC	CAISEGGQGSPNYGYTF
TRBD1	-	TRBV2	TRBJ1-2	TGTGCCAGCAGCCCAGGGGGCAGGGGGCGTAATGATGGCTACACCTTC	CASSPGGRGRNDGYTF
-	-	TRBV27	TRBJ1-2	TGTGCCAGCAGTTTGACAAGGGACTATGGCTACACCTTC	CASSLTRDYGYTF
TRBD2	-	TRBV28	TRBJ2-5	TGTGCCAGCAGTCCACTAGCGGGGGGGGCAGAGACCCAGTACTTC	CASSPLAGGAETQYF
-	many	TRBV12-2	TRBJ1-5	TGTGGGGGTGATCAGCCCCAGCATTTT	CGGDQPQHF
TRBD2	-	TRBV7-9	TRBJ2-7	TGTGCCAGCAGAAGTACTAGCGGGGATAAGAGCTACGAGCAGTACTTC	CASRSTSGDKSYEQYF
-	-	TRBV6-1	TRBJ2-1	TGTGCCAGCAGTGAAGGGCCGGGTACCAACAATGAGCAGTTCTTC	CASSEGPGTNNEQFF
-	-	TRBV5-8	TRBJ1-5	TGTGCCAGCAGCCGGGACCCAACCAGCAATCAGCCCCAGCATTTT	CASSRDPTSNQPQHF
-	-	TRBV7-5	TRBJ1-1	TGTGTCAGAAGCTTAGGAGCTTTCTTT	CVRSLGAFF
-	-	TRBV27	TRBJ1-1	TGTGCCAGCAGTTTAGGGGGCTTGAACACTGAAGCTTTCTTT	CASSLGGLNTEAFF
-	-	TRBV30	TRBJ2-7	TGTGCCTGGAGTGTTCTGTTTCCCGAGCAGTACTTC	CAWSVLFPEQYF
TRBD1	-	TRBV19	TRBJ2-5	TGTGCCAGTCGACAGGGGGCTTGGGAGACCCAGTACTTC	CASRQGAWETQYF
-	-	TRBV4-1	TRBJ2-3	TGCGCCAGCAGCCCCCGACAGGGAGGGACAGATACGCAGTATTTT	CASSPRQGGTDTQYF
-	-	TRBV6-1	TRBJ1-1	TGTGCCAGCAGAATCAACCACCTAGTTACAGAAGCTTTCTTT	CASRINHLVTEAFF
TRBD1	-	TRBV11-3	TRBJ2-1	TGTGCCAGCAGCTTAGGCACGGGACAGCCCAATGAGCAGTTCTTC	CASSLGTGQPNEQFF
TRBD2	few	TRBV28	TRBJ2-1	TGTGCCAGCAGAAGGACTAGCGGGGGGCTCAATGAGCAGTTCTTC	CASRRTSGGLNEQFF
-	-	TRBV27	TRBJ1-1	TGTGCCAGCAGTTTTTATCCCCGGCGGTTGAACACTGAAGCTTTCTTT	CASSFYPRRLNTEAFF
-	-	TRBV27	TRBJ2-1	TGTGCCAGCAGTTTATCCAGCGGGCGCTACAATGAGCAGTTCTTC	CASSLSSGRYNEQFF
-	-	TRBV9	TRBJ1-3	TGTGCCAGCAGCGTAGGGCGGACAGGAAACACCATATATTTT	CASSVGRTGNTIYF
-	-	TRBV6-6	TRBJ2-2	TGTGCCAGCAGTTCCTTGGGGAGAGGCGACACCGGGGAGCTGTTTTTT	CASSSLGRGDTGELFF
TRBD1	-	TRBV4-3	TRBJ2-1	TGCGCCAGCAGCCAAGATCAATGGGACAGGGGCAATGAGCAGTTCTTC	CASSQDQWDRGNEQFF
-	-	TRBV5-1	TRBJ1-4	TGCGCCAGCAGCCCCTTACAGGGTTTCGTAAAGTTAATGAGGAAACTGTTTTTT	CASSPLQGFVKLMRKLFF
-	-	TRBV29-1	TRBJ2-2	TGCAGCGTTGAAGGGACAGCGAACACCGGGGAGCTGTTTTTT	CSVEGTANTGELFF
-	few	TRBV9	TRBJ1-5	TGTGCCAGCAGCGTAGAGGGGATCAATCAGCCCCAGCATTTT	CASSVEGINQPQHF
TRBD2	-	TRBV13	TRBJ2-7	TGTGCCAGCAGCCCATGGTCCCAAGGGAGGGCCTACGAGCAGTACTTC	CASSPWSQGRAYEQYF
TRBD1	once	TRBV5-4	TRBJ2-1	TGTGCCAGCAGCTTGGAGGGGGCGGGCTACAATGAGCAGTTCTTC	CASSLEGAGYNEQFF
TRBD1	-	TRBV10-3	TRBJ1-2	TGTGCCATCAGCGGGGGACAGGGGGCGGGCGGCTACACCTTC	CAISGGQGAGGYTF
-	-	TRBV28	TRBJ1-5	TGTGCCAGCAGTTTAGGAATTTATCAGCCCCAGCATTTT	CASSLGIYQPQHF
-	-	TRBV2	TRBJ2-1	TGTGCCAGCGGCCCCGATACTAACAATGAGCAGTTCTTC	CASGPDTNNEQFF
-	-	TRBV4-3	TRBJ2-7	TGCGCCAGCAGCCAAGGAGGGGCCTACGAGCAGTACTTC	CASSQGGAYEQYF
-	-	TRBV28	TRBJ2-7	TGTGCCAGCAGTTTATCCTTACAGGGATACGACGCCTACGAGCAGTACTTC	CASSLSLQGYDAYEQYF